A selection of T cell receptor beta chains follows, all from one sample in a study of beta chain features in type 1 diabetes. The repertoire was sequenced with immunoSEQ multiplex PCR; TCRdb's copy has only in-frame clones and lacks some. Of about 160,000 clones listed, 6.5% to 9.5% were seen once; the top ten hold around 0.94%. Sequences were obtained from central memory CD4+ T cells from blood. The origin of the receptors is a woman aged 40 to 50 with type 1 diabetes. The CDR3 runs from the conserved cysteine through the conserved F or W. The D gene is left open where the match is weak. Some rows have no size entry. The others give once, few or many, or a class for an expanded clone.

V gene	clone size	D gene	J gene	CDR3 DNA	CDR3 protein
TRBV4-3	few	.	TRBJ1-1	TGCGCCAGCAGCCAAGATATGGGCTTTGAAGCTTTCTTT	CASSQDMGFEAFF
TRBV29-1	few	TRBD1	TRBJ1-1	TGCAGCGCCCTGGGACAGAGACGGACTGAAGCTTTCTTT	CSALGQRRTEAFF
TRBV15	many	.	TRBJ2-7	TGTGCCACCAGCATAGACAGCGAGCAGTACTTC	CATSIDSEQYF
TRBV6-6	few	.	TRBJ2-5	TGTGCCAGCAGTTATCGGGACATCCAAGAGACCCAGTACTTC	CASSYRDIQETQYF
TRBV7-9	few	.	TRBJ2-7	TGTGCCAGCAGCGCCCCGGGGTTCACCTACGAGCAGTACTTC	CASSAPGFTYEQYF
TRBV7-9	.	.	TRBJ2-2	TGTGCCGGAGTGGAGGCAGCACTCACCGGGGAGCTGTTTTTT	CAGVEAALTGELFF
TRBV6-6	few	.	TRBJ2-7	TGTGCCAGCAGTTCACAGGAATCGGCTTACTTC	CASSSQESAYF
TRBV10-3	many	TRBD2	TRBJ2-3	TGTGCCATCAGCCAAACTAGCGGGAGCGCAGATACGCAGTATTTT	CAISQTSGSADTQYF
TRBV5-1	few	.	TRBJ2-2	TGCGCCAGCAGCTTGGGACGGGGTAGGAACACCGGGGAGCTGTTTTTT	CASSLGRGRNTGELFF
TRBV28	few	.	TRBJ1-5	TGTGCCAGCATGATTAGCAATCGGCCCCAGCATTTT	CASMISNRPQHF
TRBV28	.	.	TRBJ2-1	TGTGCCAGCAGTCTCCGGACACGACTTACTTACAATGAGCAGTTCTTC	CASSLRTRLTYNEQFF
TRBV11-1	.	TRBD1	TRBJ2-1	TGTGCCAGCAGCCGACAGGGGTTAAGCTCCTACAATGAGCAGTTCTTC	CASSRQGLSSYNEQFF
TRBV2	few	TRBD1	TRBJ1-4	TGTGCCAGCAGTGTGGGACAGAACATCAGGGGTGAAAAACTGTTTTTT	CASSVGQNIRGEKLFF
TRBV29-1	many	TRBD1	TRBJ2-7	TGCAGCGTCGTACCGGGACAGCTAAACGAGCAGTACTTC	CSVVPGQLNEQYF
TRBV19	.	.	TRBJ1-2	TGTGCCAGTAGTATCGGGGTGAGGAATAACTATGGCTACACCTTC	CASSIGVRNNYGYTF
TRBV5-4	.	.	TRBJ2-3	TGTGCCAGCAGACCTGGGACTTCCCTAACCGGTGATACGCAGTATTTT	CASRPGTSLTGDTQYF
TRBV10-3	.	.	TRBJ1-1	TGTGCCATCAGAAATCAGGGGACGTGGACTGAAGCTTTCTTT	CAIRNQGTWTEAFF
TRBV5-1	few	.	TRBJ2-5	TGCGCCAGCAGCCCGAGTGCAGGGGGGGAGACCCAGTACTTC	CASSPSAGGETQYF
TRBV7-2	few	TRBD1	TRBJ1-1	TGTGCCAGCAGCTTAAAGGGGGCGGGATCTGAAGCTTTCTTT	CASSLKGAGSEAFF
TRBV9	few	.	TRBJ1-4	TGTGCCAGCAGCGACATTAATGAAAAACTGTTTTTT	CASSDINEKLFF
TRBV29-1	few	.	TRBJ1-2	TGCAGCGTTGAGCTAGGCCCCCTTCAGCGTGGCTACACCTTC	CSVELGPLQRGYTF
TRBV9	.	TRBD2	TRBJ2-3	TGTGCCAGCAGCCCCCACGGGGGGATAGCGGAGGATACGCAGTATTTT	CASSPHGGIAEDTQYF
TRBV7-2	few	.	TRBJ1-1	TGTGCCAGCAGCTTAGCCCGGGGAATGAACACTGAAGCTTTCTTT	CASSLARGMNTEAFF
TRBV5-1	.	TRBD1	TRBJ2-1	TGCGCCAGCAGCTTAGGGACAGTGAATGAGCAGTTCTTC	CASSLGTVNEQFF
TRBV2	.	.	TRBJ1-1	TGTGCCAGCAGTAAGACTAGTCGTGAAGCTTTCTTT	CASSKTSREAFF
TRBV7-9	few	.	TRBJ1-2	TGTGCCAGCAGCTTAACGGACTTCTTGACCTTC	CASSLTDFLTF
TRBV5-1	.	TRBD1	TRBJ2-6	TGCGCCAGCAGGTCTAGGACAGGGAAAGGGGCCAACGTCCTGACTTTC	CASRSRTGKGANVLTF
TRBV7-9	few	TRBD1	TRBJ2-7	TGTGCCAGCAGCTTAGGGGGACAGGGCTACGAGCAGTACTTC	CASSLGGQGYEQYF
TRBV7-9	few	.	TRBJ1-2	TGTGCCAGCAGCTCCCGGAGGGATGGCTACACCTTC	CASSSRRDGYTF
TRBV29-1	few	.	TRBJ2-2	TGCAGCGCTTCCGGAGGTTTGAACACCGGGGAGCTGTTTTTT	CSASGGLNTGELFF
TRBV7-9	.	.	TRBJ1-5	TGTGCCAGCAGCCTGGGGGGGGAGAGTCAGCCCCAGCATTTT	CASSLGGESQPQHF
TRBV5-4	once	TRBD1	TRBJ2-7	TGTGCCAGCAGCGACAGGGGGACCTACGAGCAGTACTTC	CASSDRGTYEQYF
TRBV7-2	.	.	TRBJ1-5	TGTGCCAGCAGTCGGGACAATCAGCCCCAGCATTTT	CASSRDNQPQHF
TRBV4-3	many	TRBD1	TRBJ2-2	TGCGCCAGCAGCCGGACAGGAGTGAACACCGGGGAGCTGTTTTTT	CASSRTGVNTGELFF
TRBV27	.	.	TRBJ2-3	TGTGCCAGCAGTCCCCCGGGATTCACAGATACGCAGTATTTT	CASSPPGFTDTQYF
TRBV25-1	.	TRBD2	TRBJ2-5	TGTGCCAGCAGTGAAGGACTAGCGGGGTTCCAAGAGACCCAGTACTTC	CASSEGLAGFQETQYF
TRBV4-1	.	.	TRBJ2-1	TGTGCCAGCAGTTTAATTCCGGGACAAGGAAATGAGCAGTTCTTC	CASSLIPGQGNEQFF